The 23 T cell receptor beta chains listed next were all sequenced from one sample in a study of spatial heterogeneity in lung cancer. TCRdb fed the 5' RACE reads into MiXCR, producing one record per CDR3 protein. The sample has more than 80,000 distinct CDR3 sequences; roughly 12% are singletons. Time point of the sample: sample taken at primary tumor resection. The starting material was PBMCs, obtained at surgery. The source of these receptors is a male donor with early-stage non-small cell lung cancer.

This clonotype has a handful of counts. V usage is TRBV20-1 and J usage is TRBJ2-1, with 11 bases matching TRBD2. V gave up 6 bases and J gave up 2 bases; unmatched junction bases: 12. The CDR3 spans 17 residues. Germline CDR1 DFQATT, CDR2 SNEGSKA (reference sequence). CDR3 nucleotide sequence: TGCAGTGCCCAAGGGGCTAGCGGGGGGCCCCCCTACAATGAGCAGTTCTTC. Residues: CSAQGASGGPPYNEQFF.

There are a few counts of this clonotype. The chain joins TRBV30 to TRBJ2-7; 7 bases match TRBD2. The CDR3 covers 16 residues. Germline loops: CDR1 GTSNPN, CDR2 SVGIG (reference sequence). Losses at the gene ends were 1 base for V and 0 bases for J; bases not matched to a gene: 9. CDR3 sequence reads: CAWSDFGGTRSYEQYF. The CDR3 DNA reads TGTGCCTGGAGTGACTTCGGGGGGACCCGCTCCTACGAGCAGTACTTC. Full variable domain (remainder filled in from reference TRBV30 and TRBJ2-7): SQTIHQWPATLVQPVGSPLSLECTVEGTSNPNLYWYRQAAGRGLQLLFYSVGIGQISSEVPQNLSASRPQDRQFILSSKKLLLSDSGFYLCAWSDFGGTRSYEQYFGPGTRLTVT.

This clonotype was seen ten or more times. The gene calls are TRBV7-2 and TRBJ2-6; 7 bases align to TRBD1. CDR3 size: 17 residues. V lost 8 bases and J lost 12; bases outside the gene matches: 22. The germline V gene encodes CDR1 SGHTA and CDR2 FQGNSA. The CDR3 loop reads CASLFKGETRGHFVLTF. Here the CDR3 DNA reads TGTGCCAGCCTCTTTAAAGGCGAGACAAGGGGGCACTTCGTCCTGACTTTC.

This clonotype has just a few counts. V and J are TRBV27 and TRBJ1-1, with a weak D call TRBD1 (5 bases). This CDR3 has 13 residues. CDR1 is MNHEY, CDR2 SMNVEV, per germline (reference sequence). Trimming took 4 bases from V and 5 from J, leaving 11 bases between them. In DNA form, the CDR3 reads TGTGCCAGCAGTTACCTGAGGGGAACTGAAGCTTTCTTT. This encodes CASSYLRGTEAFF.

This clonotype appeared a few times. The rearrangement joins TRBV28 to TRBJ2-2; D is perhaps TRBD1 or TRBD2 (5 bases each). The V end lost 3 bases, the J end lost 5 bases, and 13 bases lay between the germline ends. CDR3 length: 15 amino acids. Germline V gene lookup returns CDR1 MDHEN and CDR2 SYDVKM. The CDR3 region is CASSFLGAGTGELFF. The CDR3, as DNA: TGTGCCAGCAGTTTCCTCGGGGCCGGTACCGGGGAGCTGTTTTTT.

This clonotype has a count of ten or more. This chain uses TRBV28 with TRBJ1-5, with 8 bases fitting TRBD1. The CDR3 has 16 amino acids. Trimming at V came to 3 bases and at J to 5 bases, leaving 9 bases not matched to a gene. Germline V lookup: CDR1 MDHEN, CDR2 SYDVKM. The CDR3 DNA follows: TGTGCCAGCAGTTTGGGCCACTCAGGGGGCGATCAGCCCCAGCATTTT. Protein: CASSLGHSGGDQPQHF.

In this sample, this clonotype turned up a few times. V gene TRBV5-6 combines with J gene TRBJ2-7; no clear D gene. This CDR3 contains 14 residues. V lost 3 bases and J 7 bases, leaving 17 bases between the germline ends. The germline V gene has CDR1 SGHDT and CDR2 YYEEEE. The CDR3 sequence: CASSSPVWRREQYF. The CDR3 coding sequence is TGTGCCAGCAGCTCCCCCGTGTGGCGCCGGGAGCAGTACTTC.

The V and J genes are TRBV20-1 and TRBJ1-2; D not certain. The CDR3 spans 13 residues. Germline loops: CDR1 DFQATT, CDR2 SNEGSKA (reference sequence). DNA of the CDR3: TGCGGTACTCGGACCTCAGCTAACTATGGCTACACCTTC. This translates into CGTRTSANYGYTF.

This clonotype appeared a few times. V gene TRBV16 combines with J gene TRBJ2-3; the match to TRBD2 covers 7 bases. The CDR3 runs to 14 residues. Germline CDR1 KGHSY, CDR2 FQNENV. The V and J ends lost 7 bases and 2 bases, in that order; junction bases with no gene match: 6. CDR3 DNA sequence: TGTGCCAGCACGCGCGGGGGATCCACAGATACGCAGTATTTT. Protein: CASTRGGSTDTQYF.

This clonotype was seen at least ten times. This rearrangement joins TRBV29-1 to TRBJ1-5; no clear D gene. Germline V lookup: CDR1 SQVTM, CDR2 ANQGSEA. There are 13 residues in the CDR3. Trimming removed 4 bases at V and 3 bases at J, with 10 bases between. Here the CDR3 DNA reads TGCAGCGTTGTGTGGCAGAACAATCAGCCCCAGCATTTT. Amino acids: CSVVWQNNQPQHF.

DNA of the CDR3: TGTGCCAGCAGCCGACAGGACGGGTACGAGCAGTACTTC. It is translated as CASSRQDGYEQYF. This rearrangement joins TRBV2 to TRBJ2-7, with D possibly matching TRBD1 (6 bases). The CDR3 covers 13 residues. Trimming pared 6 bases from V and 4 bases from J, leaving 13 bases between. Germline loops: CDR1 SNHLY, CDR2 FYNNEI. The variable domain in full, with the rest retrieved from reference TRBV2 and TRBJ2-7, is EPEVTQTPSHQVTQMGQEVILRCVPISNHLYFYWYRQILGQKVEFLVSFYNNEISEKSEIFDDQFSVERPDGSNFTLKIRSTKLEDSAMYFCASSRQDGYEQYFGPGTRLTVT.

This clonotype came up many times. CDR3 sequence (DNA): TGCGCCAGCAGCTTGGCCCTGGGAGGAGAGACCCAGTACTTC. Translated: CASSLALGGETQYF. The rearrangement uses TRBV5-1 and TRBJ2-5; a weak D match, TRBD2 (6 bases). CDR1 and CDR2 from the germline V gene are SGHRS and YFSETQ. V lost 0 bases and J 4 bases, leaving 10 bases between the germline ends. This CDR3 comprises 14 residues.

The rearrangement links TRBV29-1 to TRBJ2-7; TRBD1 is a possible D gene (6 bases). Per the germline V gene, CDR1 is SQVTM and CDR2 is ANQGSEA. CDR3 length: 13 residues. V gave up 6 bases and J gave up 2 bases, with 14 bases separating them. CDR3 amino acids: CSVTPDSPYEQYF. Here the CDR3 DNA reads TGCAGCGTGACCCCGGACAGTCCCTACGAGCAGTACTTC.

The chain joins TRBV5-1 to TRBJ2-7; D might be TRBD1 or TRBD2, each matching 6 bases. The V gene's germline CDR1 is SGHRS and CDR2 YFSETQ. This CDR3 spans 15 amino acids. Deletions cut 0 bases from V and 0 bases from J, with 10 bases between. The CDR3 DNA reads TGCGCCAGCAGCTTGGCCACGGGGGCCTCCTACGAGCAGTACTTC. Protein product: CASSLATGASYEQYF. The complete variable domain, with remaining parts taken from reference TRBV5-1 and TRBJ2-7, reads KAGVTQTPRYLIKTRGQQVTLSCSPISGHRSVSWYQQTPGQGLQFLFEYFSETQRNKGNFPGRFSGRQFSNSRSEMNVSTLELGDSALYLCASSLATGASYEQYFGPGTRLTVT.

The CDR3 spells CASSLLRGTTDTQYF. In DNA, the CDR3 is TGTGCCAGCAGCTTACTTCGTGGGACCACAGATACGCAGTATTTT. The chain links TRBV7-2 to TRBJ2-3; either TRBD1 or TRBD2 may supply D (5 bases each). V lost 2 bases and J lost 2, with 11 bases in between. The CDR3 is 15 amino acids. Germline CDR1 and CDR2: SGHTA and FQGNSA.

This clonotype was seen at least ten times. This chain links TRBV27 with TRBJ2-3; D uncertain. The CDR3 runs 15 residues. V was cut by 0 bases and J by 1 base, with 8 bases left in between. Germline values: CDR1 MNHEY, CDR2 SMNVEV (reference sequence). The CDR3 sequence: CASSLSTPRTDTQYF. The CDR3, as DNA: TGTGCCAGCAGTTTATCGACTCCTCGCACAGATACGCAGTATTTT.

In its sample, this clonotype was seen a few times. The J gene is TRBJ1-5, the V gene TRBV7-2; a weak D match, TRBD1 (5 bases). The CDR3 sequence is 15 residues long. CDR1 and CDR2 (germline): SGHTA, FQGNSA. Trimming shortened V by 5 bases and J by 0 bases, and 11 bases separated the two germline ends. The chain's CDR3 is CASSDYRNSNQPQHF. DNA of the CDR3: TGTGCCAGCAGCGACTACAGGAATAGCAATCAGCCCCAGCATTTT.

CDR3 protein: CASSLRGIEPQHF. For the CDR3, the DNA is TGTGCCAGCAGTTTAAGGGGTATCGAGCCCCAGCATTTT. The genes are TRBV12-3 or TRBV12-4 and TRBJ1-5; D may be TRBD1 (5 bases). CDR3 length: 13 residues. Trimming cost V 2 bases and J 8 bases, with 10 bases left between them.

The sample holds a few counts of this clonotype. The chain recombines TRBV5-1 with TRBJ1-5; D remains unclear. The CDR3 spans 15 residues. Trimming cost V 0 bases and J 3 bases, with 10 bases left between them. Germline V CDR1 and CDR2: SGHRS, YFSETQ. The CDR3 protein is CASSLAPGNNQPQHF. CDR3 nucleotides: TGCGCCAGCAGCTTGGCCCCGGGGAACAATCAGCCCCAGCATTTT.

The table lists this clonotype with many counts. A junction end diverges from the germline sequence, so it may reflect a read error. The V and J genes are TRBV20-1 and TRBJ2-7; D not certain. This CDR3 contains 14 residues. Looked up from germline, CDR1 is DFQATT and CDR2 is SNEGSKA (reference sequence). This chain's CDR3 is CSARELTTYYEQYF. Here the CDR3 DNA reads TGCAGTGCGAGAGAGCTAACTACCTACTACGAGCAGTACTTC.

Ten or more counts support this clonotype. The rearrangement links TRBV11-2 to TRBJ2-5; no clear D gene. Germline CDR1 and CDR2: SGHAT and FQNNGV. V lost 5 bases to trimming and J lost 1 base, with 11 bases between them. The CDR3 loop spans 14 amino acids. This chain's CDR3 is CASSQYSIQETQYF. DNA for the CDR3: TGTGCCAGCAGCCAATACAGCATCCAAGAGACCCAGTACTTC.

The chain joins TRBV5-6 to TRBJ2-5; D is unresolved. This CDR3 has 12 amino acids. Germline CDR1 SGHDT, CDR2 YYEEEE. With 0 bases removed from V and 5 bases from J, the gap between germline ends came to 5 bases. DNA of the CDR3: TGTGCCAGCAGCTTGGCGTTGGAGACCCAGTACTTC. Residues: CASSLALETQYF.

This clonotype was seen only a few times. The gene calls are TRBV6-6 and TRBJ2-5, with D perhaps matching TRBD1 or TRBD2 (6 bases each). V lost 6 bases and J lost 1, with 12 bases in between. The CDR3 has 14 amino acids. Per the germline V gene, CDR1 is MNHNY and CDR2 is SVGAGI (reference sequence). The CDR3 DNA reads TGTGCCAGCAGCCTTAGGGGGGCCCAAGAGACCCAGTACTTC. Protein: CASSLRGAQETQYF.